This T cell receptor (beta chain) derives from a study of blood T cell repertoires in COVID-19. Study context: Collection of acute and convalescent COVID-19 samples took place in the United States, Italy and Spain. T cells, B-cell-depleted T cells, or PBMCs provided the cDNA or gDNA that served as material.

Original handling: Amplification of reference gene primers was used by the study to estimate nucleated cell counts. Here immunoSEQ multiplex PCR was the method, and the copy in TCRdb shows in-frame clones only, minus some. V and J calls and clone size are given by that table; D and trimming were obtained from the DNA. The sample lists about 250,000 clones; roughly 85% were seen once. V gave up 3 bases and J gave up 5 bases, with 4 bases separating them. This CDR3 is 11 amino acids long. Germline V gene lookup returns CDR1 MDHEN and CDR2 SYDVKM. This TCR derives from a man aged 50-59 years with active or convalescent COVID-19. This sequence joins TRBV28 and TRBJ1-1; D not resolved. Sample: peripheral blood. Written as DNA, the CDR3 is TGTGCCAGCAGTTTCGGGACTGAAGCTTTCTTT. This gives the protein CASSFGTEAFF.